Each of the 30 T cell receptor beta chains below was sequenced from the same sample in a study of shared clonotypes between healthy human individuals. Produced via immunoSEQ multiplex PCR; TCRdb's table is partial and in-frame only. The sample holds hundreds of thousands of clones, approximately 79% seen once. Material: memory CD4+ T cells sorted from blood. Subset given: CD45RA-negative fraction. The receptors here all came from a woman younger than 45 in good health.

This chain connects TRBV5-1 to TRBJ2-2; TRBD1 is a possible D gene (5 bases). V lost 7 bases to trimming and J lost 4 bases, with 17 bases between them. CDR1 is SGHRS, CDR2 YFSETQ, per germline. CDR3 length: 15 residues. The CDR3 nucleotides are TGCGCCAGCCTGTCAGGGAACCTCGGCACCGGGGAGCTGTTTTTT. Encoded protein: CASLSGNLGTGELFF. Drawing the rest from reference TRBV5-1 and TRBJ2-2, the complete variable domain is KAGVTQTPRYLIKTRGQQVTLSCSPISGHRSVSWYQQTPGQGLQFLFEYFSETQRNKGNFPGRFSGRQFSNSRSEMNVSTLELGDSALYLCASLSGNLGTGELFFGEGSRLTVL.

The V call is TRBV15, the J call TRBJ1-5; the D gene is possibly TRBD1 (5 bases). The germline V gene encodes CDR1 LNHNV and CDR2 YYDKDF (reference sequence). This CDR3 region has 14 residues. V was shortened by 3 bases and J by 6 bases, with 12 bases between the two germline ends. DNA of the CDR3: TGTGCCACCAGCAGTCGCAGGGAGGCTCAGCCCCAGCATTTT. It codes for CATSSRREAQPQHF.

This chain connects TRBV28 to TRBJ2-3; TRBD2 aligns across 14 bases. The germline V gene has CDR1 MDHEN and CDR2 SYDVKM. Unmatched junction bases numbered 22, after V lost 5 bases and J lost 3 bases. The CDR3 runs 22 residues. CDR3 sequence: CASSQNTGTSGSIVRFTDTQYF. The CDR3 region has the DNA TGTGCCAGCAGTCAAAACACCGGGACTAGCGGGAGCATTGTACGGTTTACAGATACGCAGTATTTT.

This clone appeared a few times. V is TRBV15 and J is TRBJ1-3, with D unclear. This CDR3 comprises 15 residues. Trimming took off 2 bases at V and 4 bases at J, with 12 bases between the two ends. Looked up from germline, CDR1 is LNHNV and CDR2 is YYDKDF (reference sequence). CDR3 in amino acids: CATSRPGLRGNTIYF. The CDR3 bases are TGTGCCACCAGCAGACCCGGGCTCAGAGGAAACACCATATATTTT.

The chain is built from TRBV5-6 and TRBJ2-3; no firm D call. Germline loops: CDR1 SGHDT, CDR2 YYEEEE. The CDR3 is 12 residues long. V lost 2 bases to trimming and J lost 3 bases, with 4 bases between them. The CDR3 DNA reads TGTGCCAGCAGCTTCTCGACAGATACGCAGTATTTT. It yields the protein CASSFSTDTQYF. Based on the CDR3 plus reference TRBV5-6 and TRBJ2-3, the full variable domain is DAGVTQSPTHLIKTRGQQVTLRCSPKSGHDTVSWYQQALGQGPQFIFQYYEEEERQRGNFPDRFSGHQFPNYSSELNVNALLLGDSALYLCASSFSTDTQYFGPGTRLTVL.

The V gene is TRBV7-9, the J gene TRBJ2-1; D may be TRBD2 (6 bases). Germline loops: CDR1 SEHNR, CDR2 FQNEAQ (reference sequence). Trimming cost V 7 bases and J 3 bases, with 16 bases left between them. The CDR3 runs 15 residues. The CDR3 bases are TGTGCCAGCAACGGTGGTGGCGGGGTCTACAATGAGCAGTTCTTC. It specifies CASNGGGGVYNEQFF.

The V and J genes are TRBV9 and TRBJ1-5, with D tentatively TRBD1 (5 bases). Germline V gene sequence: CDR1 SGDLS, CDR2 YYNGEE. The CDR3 is made up of 13 amino acids. Trimming pared 3 bases from V and 5 bases from J, leaving 9 bases between. Here the CDR3 reads CASSGGPDQPQHF. CDR3 nucleotide sequence: TGTGCCAGCAGCGGGGGACCAGATCAGCCCCAGCATTTT. Using reference TRBV9 and TRBJ1-5 for the parts outside the CDR3, the full variable domain is DSGVTQTPKHLITATGQRVTLRCSPRSGDLSVYWYQQSLDQGLQFLIQYYNGEERAKGNILERFSAQQFPDLHSELNLSSLELGDSALYFCASSGGPDQPQHFGDGTRLSIL.

V usage is TRBV5-1 and J usage is TRBJ2-2, with D hard to call. CDR1 is SGHRS, CDR2 YFSETQ, per germline. V shed 4 bases and J shed 0 bases, with 10 bases lying between them. The CDR3 extends over 15 amino acids. This chain's CDR3 is CASSMISANTGELFF. DNA of the CDR3: TGCGCCAGCAGCATGATCTCCGCGAACACCGGGGAGCTGTTTTTT. Full variable domain (remainder filled in from reference TRBV5-1 and TRBJ2-2): KAGVTQTPRYLIKTRGQQVTLSCSPISGHRSVSWYQQTPGQGLQFLFEYFSETQRNKGNFPGRFSGRQFSNSRSEMNVSTLELGDSALYLCASSMISANTGELFFGEGSRLTVL.

V is TRBV7-3 and J is TRBJ2-4; D unresolved. V lost 5 bases and J 2 bases, leaving 19 bases between the germline ends. The CDR3 length is 17 residues. The germline CDR1 and CDR2 sequences are SGHTA and FQGTGA. The CDR3 nucleotides are TGTGCCAGCAGCCAAACCCGGCAGCACGATACCAAAAACATTCAGTACTTC. Residues: CASSQTRQHDTKNIQYF.

The CDR3, as DNA: TGTGCCAGCAGACCCCACGATTCCTACGAGCAGTACTTC. As protein: CASRPHDSYEQYF. The chain links TRBV27 to TRBJ2-7; D gene ambiguous. Germline V gene sequence: CDR1 MNHEY, CDR2 SMNVEV (reference sequence). The V end was cut by 6 bases, the J end by 1 base, with 10 bases between. CDR3 length: 13 residues.

The rearrangement joins TRBV21-1 to TRBJ2-1; TRBD1 is the table's D call, not checked against the DNA. TRBV21-1 is a known pseudogene. The CDR3 is made up of 14 amino acids. For the CDR3, the DNA is TGTGCCACCGGGACAAAATACAAAGGCAATGAGCAGTTCTTC. This gives the protein CATGTKYKGNEQFF.

This clone was observed a handful of times. The CDR3 DNA reads TGTGCCAGCGAGAGGACATCTGGAAACACCATATATTTT. Its protein is CASERTSGNTIYF. The genes are TRBV25-1 and TRBJ1-3, with D perhaps TRBD1 (5 bases). The germline V and J ends were trimmed by 8 bases and 1 base, with 9 bases remaining between them. The CDR3 spans 13 residues. Germline-derived CDR1 and CDR2 are MGHDK and SYGVNS.

Concerning this clone itself: This likely stems from a read error, as it lies one base from a far larger clone. This sequence joins TRBV7-8 and TRBJ2-2; D is undetermined. Germline V gene sequence: CDR1 SGHVS, CDR2 FQNEAQ. V was pared by 3 bases and J by 0 bases, with 5 bases between. The CDR3 runs 14 residues. This CDR3 is CASSLVANTGELFF. CDR3 in DNA: TGTGCCAGCAGCTTGGTCGCGAACACCGGGGAGCTGTTTTTT.

The rearrangement uses TRBV27 and TRBJ1-5; 10 positions match TRBD1. The V gene end was trimmed by 3 bases and the J gene end by 6 bases; junction bases not matched to a gene: 5. From germline, CDR1 is MNHEY and CDR2 SMNVEV (reference sequence). The CDR3 length is 15 residues. The CDR3 loop reads CASSLAGTGVQPQHF. For the CDR3, the DNA is TGTGCCAGCAGTTTGGCCGGGACAGGGGTTCAGCCCCAGCATTTT.

This clone was observed at least ten times. The rearrangement joins TRBV5-1 to TRBJ2-1; 9 bases fit TRBD2. The CDR3 has 16 amino acids. Germline V gives CDR1 SGHRS, CDR2 YFSETQ. V dropped 1 base and J dropped 7; count of bases not matched to a gene: 9. The CDR3 loop is CASSLNQRGRVNEQFF. The CDR3 DNA reads TGCGCCAGCAGCTTGAACCAGCGCGGGAGGGTTAATGAGCAGTTCTTC.

The chain employs TRBV5-4 and TRBJ2-2; D uncertain. CDR1 and CDR2 from the germline V gene are SGHNT and YYREEE (reference sequence). This CDR3 spans 17 amino acids. V lost 4 bases, J lost 6 bases, and 22 bases lay in between. The CDR3 here is CASSTKTGQNPPGELFF. DNA of the CDR3: TGTGCCAGCAGCACTAAGACCGGGCAAAATCCCCCCGGGGAGCTGTTTTTT.

CDR3 sequence: CASSFSSPMGAETQYF. The CDR3 bases are TGTGCCAGCAGCTTTAGTTCCCCGATGGGGGCTGAGACCCAGTACTTC. The chain joins TRBV11-2 to TRBJ2-5; D is perhaps TRBD1 (6 bases). V was clipped by 3 bases and J by 5 bases, with 19 bases between them. CDR1 is SGHAT and CDR2 is FQNNGV in the germline V gene. The CDR3 has 16 amino acids.

The J gene is TRBJ1-5, the V gene TRBV5-6; D possibly corresponds to TRBD1 (5 bases). CDR3 length: 16 amino acids. The germline gives CDR1 SGHDT, CDR2 YYEEEE. V gave up 5 bases and J gave up 4 bases, with 19 bases separating them. CDR3 in amino acids: CASSRGGPFSNQPQHF. CDR3 bases: TGTGCCAGCAGTAGGGGCGGACCATTCTCTAATCAGCCCCAGCATTTT. Complete variable domain (other parts from reference TRBV5-6 and TRBJ1-5): DAGVTQSPTHLIKTRGQQVTLRCSPKSGHDTVSWYQQALGQGPQFIFQYYEEEERQRGNFPDRFSGHQFPNYSSELNVNALLLGDSALYLCASSRGGPFSNQPQHFGDGTRLSIL.

This chain links TRBV7-6 with TRBJ1-5, with D perhaps matching TRBD1 (6 bases). CDR3 length: 15 amino acids. Germline CDR1 SGHVS, CDR2 FNYEAQ. Trimming took off 5 bases at V and 2 bases at J, with 13 bases between the two ends. CDR3 nucleotide sequence: TGTGCCAGCAGCCCACAGGGTTCTGGCAATCAGCCCCAGCATTTT. Its protein product is CASSPQGSGNQPQHF.

The rearrangement uses TRBV10-3 and TRBJ2-2; D is perhaps TRBD2 (6 bases). Germline V gene data show CDR1 as ENHRY and CDR2 as SYGVKD. This CDR3 has 13 amino acids. V lost 6 bases, J lost 5 bases, and 10 bases lay in between. In nucleotides, the CDR3 is TGTGCCATCAGGCAGGGAGGAACCGGGGAGCTGTTTTTT. Protein product: CAIRQGGTGELFF.

The CDR3 bases are TGCGCCAGCAGTGACGATAGCGGGAGGCGAGAGACCCAGTACTTC. Translated: CASSDDSGRRETQYF. The J gene is TRBJ2-5, the V gene TRBV10-1; 10 nucleotides agree with TRBD2. This CDR3 contains 15 residues. From germline, CDR1 is WNHNN and CDR2 SYGVQD (reference sequence). The trim removed 3 bases at V and 4 bases at J, leaving 5 bases unmatched.

This clone was picked up many times. The rearrangement uses TRBV27 and TRBJ2-7, with TRBD2 identical over 9 bases. CDR3 length: 17 residues. Germline V lookup: CDR1 MNHEY, CDR2 SMNVEV (reference sequence). The V gene end was trimmed by 4 bases and the J gene end by 3 bases; junction bases not matched to a gene: 13. The CDR3 DNA reads TGTGCCAGCAGTTCCTCGGGCCTAGCGGGAAACTTCTACGAGCAGTACTTC. Protein sequence: CASSSSGLAGNFYEQYF.

The chain recombines TRBV5-1 with TRBJ2-7; TRBD1 might be the D (6 bases). The CDR3 is made up of 12 amino acids. Trimming removed 5 bases from V and 4 bases from J, with 10 bases in between. Germline V gives CDR1 SGHRS, CDR2 YFSETQ. CDR3 DNA: TGCGCCAGCAGGTTGACAGGATACGAGCAGTACTTC. Protein product: CASRLTGYEQYF.

This clone has just a few counts. This chain joins TRBV28 and TRBJ1-4; D may be TRBD1 (6 bases). The V gene lost 4 bases and the J gene lost 1 base, with 10 bases spanning the gap. CDR1 is MDHEN and CDR2 is SYDVKM in the germline V gene. CDR3 length: 15 residues. CDR3 residues: CASSSEGGTNEKLFF. The CDR3 DNA follows: TGTGCCAGCAGTTCCGAGGGGGGAACTAATGAAAAACTGTTTTTT.

There are a few counts of this clone. V and J are TRBV6-1 and TRBJ2-1; possibly TRBD2 for D (6 bases). Germline V gives CDR1 MNHNS, CDR2 SASEGT. The CDR3 extends over 11 amino acids. Trimming took off 7 bases at V and 10 bases at J, with 11 bases between the two ends. For the CDR3, the DNA is TGTGCCAGCATGATGGGGAGGGAGCAGTTCTTC. This gives the protein CASMMGREQFF.

The chain uses TRBV2 and TRBJ1-5; D remains ambiguous. This CDR3 has 13 residues. CDR1 SNHLY and CDR2 FYNNEI come from the germline V gene. V lost 2 bases to trimming and J lost 5 bases, with 7 bases between them. DNA for the CDR3: TGTGCCAGCAGTGAATACGGGGATCAGCCCCAGCATTTT. This codes for CASSEYGDQPQHF.

The DNA for the CDR3 is TGTGCCAGCCGGTCAGTCGGTGGACTGTTTTTT. Its translation is CASRSVGGLFF. The chain links TRBV28 to TRBJ1-4; D uncertain. The CDR3 has 11 residues. V shed 8 bases and J shed 13 bases, with 14 bases lying between them. Germline lookup yields CDR1 MDHEN and CDR2 SYDVKM. The variable domain in full, with the rest retrieved from reference TRBV28 and TRBJ1-4, is DVKVTQSSRYLVKRTGEKVFLECVQDMDHENMFWYRQDPGLGLRLIYFSYDVKMKEKGDIPEGYSVSREKKERFSLILESASTNQTSMYLCASRSVGGLFFGSGTQLSVL.

V gene TRBV9 combines with J gene TRBJ2-1, with a tentative D call TRBD1 (8 bases). The CDR3 loop spans 15 amino acids. V lost 1 base and J lost 9, with 17 bases in between. From germline, CDR1 is SGDLS and CDR2 YYNGEE. The CDR3 sequence: CASSVTTGGVGEQFF. The CDR3 nucleotides read TGTGCCAGCAGCGTAACTACAGGGGGGGTCGGTGAGCAGTTCTTC.

This clone was observed a handful of times. Other nucleotide sequences from this sample produce the same CDR3. The chain joins TRBV11-2 to TRBJ2-1, with D possibly being TRBD1 (5 bases). Looked up from germline, CDR1 is SGHAT and CDR2 is FQNNGV. Trimming cost V 2 bases and J 4 bases, with 6 bases left between them. The CDR3 has 13 amino acids. DNA of the CDR3: TGTGCCAGCAGCTTAACAGGATACAATGAGCAGTTCTTC. Its protein is CASSLTGYNEQFF.

V usage is TRBV2 and J usage is TRBJ1-1; TRBD1 might be the D (5 bases). Germline loops: CDR1 SNHLY, CDR2 FYNNEI. Trimming cost V 10 bases and J 5 bases, with 17 bases left between them. The CDR3 contains 13 residues. The CDR3: CAIPGGGWTEAFF. The CDR3, as DNA: TGTGCCATCCCGGGGGGTGGTTGGACTGAAGCTTTCTTT.